This T cell receptor beta chain was sequenced in a study of shared clonotypes between healthy human individuals (dated by TCRdb to the early 2020s). Regarding the study in general: A few men and a couple of women, aged 18 to 49 years, made up the cohort. To estimate repertoire size and how much clonotype sharing occurs between individuals, the study deeply sequenced the blood TCR repertoires of five healthy adults. Between about 0.94 and 8.9 billion PBMCs per donor were obtained by leukapheresis. For each donor, CD4 naive and CD4 memory were each given three plates, CD8 naive was given two plates, and CD8 memory was given one plate. Different laboratories and diverse techniques were used to prepare libraries and sequence TCR repertoires, to increase sequencing depth and limit assay-specific biases. On the study overall, not on this receptor specifically: Naive subsets generally had larger estimated clonotype richness than memory subsets. Sharing across a handful of donors was observed for approximately 5% of naive CD4, about 4% of naive CD8, 2% to 2.5% of memory CD4, and about 0.4% of memory CD8 clonotypes. Because the study included a small number of donors, the genetic and exposure-history diversity represented was limited. Pairwise subsampling indicated that sequencing depth was expected to affect the degree of clonotype sharing among donors. Incomplete sequencing was indicated by rarefaction of sorted-subset datasets, despite the large sequencing depth. Clonotypes shared by all four sorted-subset donors showed higher generation probabilities than non-shared clonotypes. Only blood was sampled, and tissue TCR repertoires likely differ from those in blood.

CD8 naive samples were CD45RO-negative cells positively selected for CCR7, giving a CD45RA+CCR7+ population that excluded TemRA cells. The donors were healthy, HIV-negative adults with no recently reported acute infections or vaccinations. Every donor was a Caucasian adult residing in Nashville, Tennessee, USA. Blood was obtained by leukapheresis, after which PBMCs were separated by Ficoll-Histopaque density gradient centrifugation and cryopreserved in liquid nitrogen vapor phase. Purity and quantity of every magnetically sorted T cell population were checked by analytical flow cytometry. Each sorted fraction had its genomic DNA isolated and then quantified by UV absorbance on a Nanodrop 2000c. The CDR3 has 11 amino acids, counting the end cysteine and phenylalanine. Only the CDR3 portion is preserved as DNA: 33 bases, with reading frame beginning at the first base. Deletion took 4 bases off V and 7 bases off J, with a span of 4 bases between the germline ends. CDR1 and CDR2 (SNHLY, FYNNEI) derive from the germline V gene.

Using the deep immunoSEQ assay, TCR CDR3 regions were amplified from genomic DNA by multiplex PCR. Extracted genomic DNA from each cell subset was spread evenly across all wells of several immunoSEQ 96-well plates, with each plate serving as a replicate. For sorted subsets, each replicate PCR was loaded with 200 ng genomic DNA, equivalent to some 27,000 T cell genomes. Purified libraries were quantified with a Qubit 3.0 fluorometer, sized on a Bioanalyzer 2100, and re-quantified with the KAPA Library Quantification kit. Every immunoSEQ 96-well plate was sequenced on a dedicated single-read 150-cycle Illumina NextSeq 550 flow cell. On the study's bioinformatics: The immunoSEQ output contained only junctional sequences without quality scores, so filtering could not match that applied to full-length reads. Sequences were annotated with PyIR, a Python wrapper for IgBLAST v1.9, using IMGT germline references to assign V/J genes and CDR3. Reads with weak V/J assignments (E-value above 1e-6), missing CDR3, stop codons, out-of-frame junctions, or ambiguous translated residues were removed. V3J clonotypes were defined as sequences sharing the same inferred V gene, J gene, and CDR3 amino acid sequence. Percentage overlap between repertoires was computed as shared unique clonotypes divided by the size of the smaller repertoire. Three approaches were used to assess repertoire richness: RTK rarefaction, the Chao1 estimator, and Recon v2.1 estimates of unobserved clonotypes. OLGA was used to compute generation probabilities for all TCRbeta clonotypes that the gDNA method yielded from four donors. Entries here come from immuneACCESS through TCRdb and include only in-frame sequences with V and J called. Some clones fail to appear in such tables; in the studies checked, an unresolved V gene covers under half of the shortfall, and the cause of the remainder is unknown. That table furnishes V, J and clone size, whereas the DNA furnished D and trimming. The sample table lists roughly 850,000 clones, 96% of them with a count of one. Under 0.25% of the sample is in the top ten clones.

About this clone: Its antigen remains unidentified. One base away there is no much larger clone; base qualities are not given. The same CDR3 arises from other DNA sequences in this sample as well.

Sequencing was carried out using naive CD8+ T cells sorted from blood. The sample's cell subset or site label, in plain terms: CD45RA+CCR7+. This TCR came from a man aged 30 to 39 in good health. The sequence is built from TRBV2 and TRBJ2-2, with the D gene uncertain. In nucleotide form, the sequence is TGTGCCAGCAGTGTAAACGGGGAGCTGTTTTTT. It is translated as CASSVNGELFF.